These 14 T cell receptor beta chains originate from one sample sequenced in a study of cytomegalovirus exposure and HLA in healthy donors. The PCR employed 60 Vbeta primers together with 13 Jbeta primers. Sequenced by immunoSEQ multiplex PCR; TCRdb stores in-frame clones only, minus some. The repertoire holds some 120,000 clones, with under 70% as singletons. Sample: PBMCs. These receptors came from a man in his thirties or forties in good health and CMV-seropositive.

J is TRBJ2-1 and V is TRBV7-2; 16 nucleotides match TRBD2. Germline trimming cut 6 bases from V and 10 bases from J; bases unmatched to any gene: 9. This CDR3 comprises 16 residues. Germline V gene lookup returns CDR1 SGHTA and CDR2 FQGNSA. The CDR3 sequence is CASRPGLAGGLGEQFF. DNA for the CDR3: TGTGCCAGCAGGCCGGGACTAGCGGGAGGGTTAGGAGAGCAGTTCTTC.

The chain employs TRBV9 and TRBJ1-2; 7 bases agree with TRBD1. V was pared by 2 bases and J by 2 bases, with 6 bases of the junction left unmatched. Germline loops: CDR1 SGDLS, CDR2 YYNGEE. The CDR3 is 15 residues long. The CDR3, as DNA: TGTGCCAGCAGCGTCACCCTACAGGGGAACTATGGCTACACCTTC. Translation: CASSVTLQGNYGYTF.

The rearrangement uses TRBV5-6 and TRBJ1-4; tentative D call: TRBD1 (6 bases). This CDR3 is built from 14 residues. CDR1 is SGHDT and CDR2 is YYEEEE in the germline V gene. The V and J ends lost 6 bases and 8 bases respectively, with 17 bases between them. The CDR3: CASTPRGGSEKLFF. The CDR3 DNA sequence: TGTGCCAGCACCCCCAGGGGAGGGAGCGAAAAACTGTTTTTT.

The chain recombines TRBV14 with TRBJ1-2; D ambiguous. The ends were cut back, 1 base at V and 4 bases at J, with 10 bases in the middle. Germline CDR1 and CDR2: SGHDN and FVKESK. The CDR3 covers 14 residues. DNA for the CDR3: TGTGCCAGCAGCCAAGCCGGAGGGTCCTATGGCTACACCTTC. Translating it yields CASSQAGGSYGYTF.

This clone came up once. The rearrangement links TRBV5-6 to TRBJ1-2; TRBD1 matches 9 bases. CDR1 is SGHDT, CDR2 YYEEEE, per germline. The CDR3 sequence is 14 residues long. The ends lost 4 bases at V and 4 bases at J; junction bases unmatched: 5. CDR3: CASSRDREFYGYTF. CDR3 in DNA: TGTGCCAGCAGCAGGGACAGGGAATTCTATGGCTACACCTTC. Looking up the rest from reference TRBV5-6 and TRBJ1-2 gives the full variable domain: DAGVTQSPTHLIKTRGQQVTLRCSPKSGHDTVSWYQQALGQGPQFIFQYYEEEERQRGNFPDRFSGHQFPNYSSELNVNALLLGDSALYLCASSRDREFYGYTFGSGTRLTVV.

V and J are TRBV19 and TRBJ1-1; maybe TRBD1 (5 bases). Germline assignment: CDR1 LNHDA and CDR2 SQIVND (reference sequence). V lost 10 bases to trimming and J lost 0 bases, with 9 bases between them. The CDR3 runs to 12 residues. The CDR3 loop reads CATGGVNTEAFF. The CDR3 DNA sequence: TGTGCCACGGGGGGGGTGAACACTGAAGCTTTCTTT. Based on the CDR3 plus reference TRBV19 and TRBJ1-1, the full variable domain is DGGITQSPKYLFRKEGQNVTLSCEQNLNHDAMYWYRQDPGQGLRLIYYSQIVNDFQKGDIAEGYSVSREKKESFPLTVTSAQKNPTAFYLCATGGVNTEAFFGQGTRLTVV.

This clone was recorded a few times. V is TRBV27 and J is TRBJ1-2; 8 bases are shared with TRBD1. Germline V gives CDR1 MNHEY, CDR2 SMNVEV (reference sequence). There are 15 residues in the CDR3. Unmatched junction bases numbered 9, after V lost 4 bases and J lost 5 bases. The CDR3 sequence: CASSSGTGDGYGYTF. The CDR3 nucleotides are TGTGCCAGCAGTTCCGGGACAGGCGATGGGTATGGCTACACCTTC.

The chain joins TRBV27 to TRBJ1-2; 8 nucleotides line up with TRBD1. The J segment lost 1 base and the V segment lost 8 bases, leaving 15 bases of the junction unmatched. This CDR3 is built from 17 residues. Germline CDR1 reads MNHEY; CDR2 reads SMNVEV (reference sequence). CDR3 DNA: TGTGCCAGCTGGGGACAGGCGCCTTCGGGGGGTAACTATGGCTACACCTTC. It yields the protein CASWGQAPSGGNYGYTF.

This chain connects TRBV6-5 to TRBJ1-2; D might be TRBD1 (5 bases). Per the germline V gene, CDR1 is MNHEY and CDR2 is SVGAGI. With 2 bases removed from V and 7 bases from J, the gap between germline ends came to 17 bases. This CDR3 contains 15 residues. The DNA for the CDR3 is TGTGCCAGCAGTTACGCGGCTGGGGCGAATAGTGGCTACACCTTC. Protein product: CASSYAAGANSGYTF.

As DNA, the CDR3 is TGTGCCAGCAGCGTCTCCCTAGCGGGAGGGAAAGAGACCCAGTACTTC. Translation: CASSVSLAGGKETQYF. The V call is TRBV11-3, the J call TRBJ2-5; 12 positions match TRBD2. J gave up 3 bases and V 5 bases, and 7 bases lay outside the gene matches. This CDR3 has 16 amino acids. The V gene's germline CDR1 is SGHNT and CDR2 YENEEA.

The gene calls are TRBV15 and TRBJ1-5; 8 bases match TRBD1. V shed 0 bases, J shed 1 base, and the junction held 5 bases outside the gene matches. The CDR3 spans 17 residues. Germline CDR1 LNHNV, CDR2 YYDKDF (reference sequence). The CDR3 DNA reads TGTGCCACCAGCAGAGATCTTCGGGACAGGAGCAATCAGCCCCAGCATTTT. Its translation is CATSRDLRDRSNQPQHF.

Comment on this clone: Mismatch with germline at one junction end may stem from a read error. The chain combines TRBV11-2 with TRBJ2-6; 8 nucleotides align to TRBD1. The CDR3 extends over 13 amino acids. The germline gives CDR1 SGHAT, CDR2 FQNNGV. CDR3 sequence reads: CASSAQGANILTF. The CDR3 nucleotides are TGTGCCAGCAGCGCGCAGGGGGCCAACATCCTGACTTTC.

V gene TRBV27 combines with J gene TRBJ2-1, with 10 positions matching TRBD2. The length of the CDR3 is 16 residues. Germline CDR1 MNHEY, CDR2 SMNVEV (reference sequence). V dropped 1 base and J dropped 10; count of bases not matched to a gene: 10. The CDR3 sequence: CASSLWSGRVREEQFF. Written as DNA, the CDR3 is TGTGCCAGCAGTTTATGGAGCGGGAGGGTAAGGGAGGAGCAGTTCTTC.

This clone was seen once. The rearrangement links TRBV4-1 to TRBJ1-2, with D possibly matching TRBD1 (5 bases). CDR3 length equals 15 residues. V lost 3 bases, J lost 6 bases, and 17 bases lay in between. Germline CDR1 is MGHRA and CDR2 is YSYEKL. CDR3 loop: CASSHRGGGNNGYTF. In DNA, the CDR3 is TGCGCCAGCAGCCACCGGGGCGGGGGTAATAATGGCTACACCTTC.